This T cell receptor (beta chain) was retrieved from a study of CD4+ T cells in melanoma. Study results and limitations: Reportedly, melanoma neoantigen-specific CD4+ T cells showed varied differentiation states. A reported correlation linked neoantigen-specific CD4+ T cells to CD8+, macrophage and B cell function.

Turning to this clone: Its antigen remains unidentified.

The CDR3 consists of 14 residues. Germline-derived CDR1 and CDR2 are MDHEN and SYDVKM. J was trimmed by 0 bases and V by 7 bases; bases with no gene match: 2. Measured with immunoSEQ multiplex PCR; TCRdb has only the in-frame clones, and not every one. This sample has about 120,000 clones, with roughly 90% found just once. This rearrangement joins TRBV28 to TRBJ2-3, with TRBD2 matching over 9 bases. This receptor was taken from a human donor with melanoma. Sequencing was carried out using peripheral blood. The CDR3 DNA is TGTGCCAGCAATCTAGCGGGAAGCACAGATACGCAGTATTTT. The encoded protein is CASNLAGSTDTQYF.